This paragraph reports one TCR beta chain. The table came from immunoSEQ multiplex PCR; TCRdb's copy has only in-frame clones and leaves some out. The repertoire has more than 65,000 clones, more than 85% of them found once; the top ten carry approximately 0.41%. The sample belongs to a study of technical replicates of blood from a handful of donors. The CDR3 is 16 amino acids. From germline, CDR1 is SGHRS and CDR2 YFSETQ. Trimming took off 3 bases at V and 4 bases at J, with 17 bases between the two ends. The specimen sequenced was T cells isolated from PBMCs. This sequence was found in a human donor in good health. This rearrangement joins TRBV5-1 to TRBJ1-3; D remains ambiguous. DNA of the CDR3: TGCGCCAGCAGCTCCAGTCCGCGGCAATCGGGAAACACCATATATTTT. This gives the protein CASSSSPRQSGNTIYF.